The text below deals with one T cell receptor beta chain. The antigen it recognizes is unknown. Base qualities are not provided; no much larger clone lies one nucleotide away. Library creation used RT-PCR. TCRdb records NextSeq 550 as the sequencer. TCRdb reprocessed the public reads (quality trimming at Q25 with fastp, clone calling with MiXCR) and kept in-frame beta chains. Each CDR3 protein appears once, grouped with its most common genes and DNA. The sample table records about 960,000 distinct CDR3 sequences; over 15% of these occur just once. The ten top clones hold roughly 6% of the sample. This sample is part of a study of patients and donors after allogeneic stem cell transplantation (dated by TCRdb to the early 2020s). The germline V gene sets CDR1 to KGHSH and CDR2 to LQKENI. Deletion took 5 bases off V and 0 bases off J, with a span of 14 bases between the germline ends. Spanning cysteine to phenylalanine, the CDR3 consists of 16 amino acids. Only the CDR3 portion is preserved as DNA: 48 bases, with reading frame beginning at the first base.

The receptor's source is a human donor who was either an allogeneic HSCT recipient or a stem cell or donor lymphocyte infusion donor (not recorded which). It is not recorded whose cells these are; they may come from a transplant donor. Source material: blood, either unsorted or a sorted T cell fraction (not recorded which). The chain uses TRBV18 and TRBJ1-3; the D gene is perhaps TRBD1, from 5 matching bases. The CDR3 reads as follows: CASSNSRQTSGNTIYF. The nucleotide sequence reads as follows: TGTGCCAGCTCAAACTCCCGACAGACCTCTGGAAACACCATATATTTT.